This record covers a single T cell receptor beta chain. This clone was seen more than once but under ten times. What antigen it recognizes has not been identified. No clone much larger than this one lies a single base away; base qualities are absent. This sample is drawn from a study of cytomegalovirus exposure and HLA in healthy donors (dated by TCRdb to 2017 to 2019). In terms of the full investigation: In an earlier analysis of under 600 of the donors, under 300 Gb of sequence data and 90 million to 120 million unique TCR beta sequences from roughly 190 million T cells were reported. The study profiled the T cell repertoires of 550 to 700 subjects by immunosequencing and related them to cytomegalovirus serostatus. Typing coverage varied by locus: 629-630 donors for A, B, C, DRB1 and DQB1; roughly 510 for DQA1; about 590 for DPA1; some 470 for DPB1. Every repertoire in the discovery cohort had been generated on one and the same sequencing platform. The study combined high-throughput TCR immunosequencing, statistical association of individual TCRs with disease status, and machine learning to predict cytomegalovirus infection status. About five DR-DQ haplotypes were handled as single units for association and clustering, since linkage in the cohort was strong. To decide whether each TCR beta V gene segment behaved as functional or pseudogenic, an earlier analysis of some 600 of the donors relied on high-throughput TCR beta sequencing. On average, around 240,000 unique TCR beta nucleotide sequences were sequenced per donor among some 420 genotyped donors of the cohort, with about 17% of those sequences being non-productive. HLA typing covered class I and class II loci at four-digit resolution. Besides the first cohort of 500 to 700 subjects, a separate validation cohort made up of over 100 different subjects was used. To study patterns of TCR occurrence, a later analysis re-analyzed previously published TCR beta repertoires from 666 donors and added high-resolution HLA genotyping. A later genetic analysis took genome-wide SNP genotypes for 398 of the 666 donors and used that subset as a discovery cohort. Rather than using new phenotypic data, the later analysis identified candidate immune exposures from TCR beta sequences and from how often those sequences occurred across donors. Donor age, sex, ethnicity and CMV serostatus were compiled alongside the repertoire data. An early release that covered roughly 600 HLA-typed donors contained 300 to 350 gigabases of sequencing data and tens of millions of unique TCR sequences. The aim of the study was to test whether cataloging public T cell receptors could identify signatures of past pathogen exposure. Of the 398 genotyped donors, about 80% fell in the genetic ancestry cluster associated with self-reported Caucasian donors.

In total, 500 to 700 healthy bone marrow donors made up the cohort. At the time of sampling, every cohort member was nominally healthy, though immune exposures that went unrecorded were likely present. The donor was CMV seronegative and was included in the group of around 320 seronegative cohort members. A peripheral blood sample was collected from each donor, and TCR beta sequencing was performed on peripheral blood mononuclear cells. Genomic DNA was extracted from the blood cell samples with the Qiagen DNeasy Blood Extraction Kit. The library relied on the immunoSEQ multiplex PCR assay. A mixture of 60 forward primers for TCR Vbeta segments and 13 reverse primers for TCR Jbeta segments was used in the multiplex PCR. Amplification of the CDR3 region of rearranged TCR beta genes was performed with a multiplex PCR assay on genomic DNA. Amplified TCR beta libraries were sequenced as 87-base-pair reads on the Illumina HiSeq System. On the study's bioinformatics: In a later analysis, some 80 million unique TCR beta chains were counted across the roughly 610 repertoires, and roughly 9.9 million of these chains were shared by at least two donors. To remove PCR and sequencing errors, raw reads were error-corrected and collapsed into unique sequences using a nearest-neighbor algorithm that merged closely related sequences. Alignment of CDR3 sequences to IMGT reference sequences was used to assign V, D and J gene segments. For a sequence to be retained, a match of at least six nucleotides was required to both a V gene segment and a J gene segment. A rearrangement was called productive if the CDR3 had no stop codons and remained in frame with V and J, and every other rearrangement was called non-productive. CDR3 was defined by IMGT convention, running from the second conserved V-encoded cysteine to the conserved J-encoded phenylalanine. The earlier analysis of 587 of the donors excluded any sequence lacking an unambiguous match to a single V gene segment. In an earlier analysis of approximately 590 of the donors, V segments were called functional above 56.7% productive rearrangements and were called segregating when the between-donor standard deviation exceeded 5%. A statistical classification framework was built to diagnose cytomegalovirus status from the catalog of TCR beta chain sequences. In a later analysis, V and J genes were assigned by comparing TCR nucleotide sequences against IMGT/GENE-DB human TR gene sequences. The TCRdist pipeline was used in a later analysis to assign CDR3 sequences and most-parsimonious VDJ recombination scenarios. A later analysis defined each TCR beta chain by its CDR3 amino acid sequence plus V-gene family, and excluded reads lacking a unique V-gene family. As a way to deal with suspected cross-contamination and a sequencing artifact, a later analysis dropped 450 to 600 nucleotide sequences that were highly shared and had low generation probability. A later analysis calculated a clonal expansion index for each public chain from normalized within-repertoire ranks of inferred template counts. In a later analysis, generation probabilities were computed with a VDJ recombination model fitted to out-of-frame rearrangements, and the resulting probabilities were checked against IGoR. A later analysis scored TCR-TCR, TCR-HLA and TCR-CMV co-occurrence with hypergeometric tests, applying a repertoire-size bias correction to TCR pairs. In a later analysis, false discovery rates were estimated by permuting HLA or CMV assignments 20 times. In a later analysis, co-occurring TCRs were grouped using DBSCAN, with TCRdist sequence similarity added in when clustering inside HLA-allele-positive subsets. For co-occurrence clustering, repertoires with fewer than 30,000 or more than 120,000 public chains were excluded, along with about five repertoires with anomalous nucleotide sharing. TCRdb stores this immuneACCESS table with in-frame sequences only. Part of the clones is absent; in the studies checked, under half of the shortfall reflects unresolved V genes, and no reason is known for the rest. That table is the source of V, J and clone size, and D and trimming were worked out from the DNA. The sample profile shows 130,000 to 150,000 clones; 73% of them were found once. The ten largest make up under 2% of the sample.

Spanning cysteine to phenylalanine, the CDR3 consists of 12 amino acids. Kept here is only the CDR3 DNA, which spans 36 bases and is read in frame from base 1. Trimming takes 6 bases from V and 5 bases from J, and the germline ends sit 8 bases apart. Per the germline V gene, MDHEN is the CDR1 and SYDVKM is the CDR2. Broad study findings and their caveats: The 87-base-pair reads could not distinguish some IMGT-functional V segments, including TRBV6-2 and TRBV6-3, so those segments were excluded. According to a later analysis, most CMV-associated TCR beta chains appeared to be HLA-restricted, and the HLA associations seemed to be driven largely by CMV exposure. When HLA alleles, especially DR and DQ, strongly co-occurred, attributing TCR associations to individual alleles was difficult. A later analysis associated 15,000 or so TCR beta sequences with specific HLA alleles at a false discovery rate of 0.05. According to the authors, the approach could potentially be generalized to other disease states and immunological phenotypes. A cluster of highly shared sequence variants was judged likely to be a technical artifact of the sequencing pipeline. Broadly in line with IMGT annotations, most TCR beta V segments showed up in productive rearrangements about 87% or about 30% of the time in an earlier analysis of several hundred of the donors. The earlier analysis of almost 600 of the donors excluded seventeen rarely observed V segments, including chromosome 9 orphons, because counts were too low. While some public TCRs were present in many individuals, most TCR sequences turned up only very rarely across donors. Compared with the roughly 670-donor mean, donors in an Asian-associated ancestry cluster had fewer N-insertions in productive TCRs, according to a later genetic analysis. The presence/absence analyses assumed that sequencing depth was roughly uniform across donors, and that assumption may not be true. Only TCR beta chains were sequenced in this cohort, and the absence of alpha or paired-chain data limited detectable features. In vitro tests confirmed that three of the cytomegalovirus-associated TCR beta chains recognize cytomegalovirus antigens. Because HLA typing was missing for some donors at each locus, association tests included only the typed subset. In a later analysis, several top co-occurrence clusters were reported to appear linked to parvovirus B19, influenza, CMV and Epstein-Barr virus. CMV serostatus was the only immune exposure information available for the cohort. In a later analysis, TCR association rates were found to vary across HLA loci, with the most associated TCRs seen for DRB1 alleles and the fewest for HLA-C alleles. A later genetic analysis associated a missense DCLRE1C variant with V-gene and J-gene trimming of TCR beta chains, and an independent cohort replicated the association. A further reported finding was that TCR beta sequences accurately predicted the HLA-A and HLA-B alleles for most subjects in the first cohort. Linkage disequilibrium might explain the correlated functional status among segregating V segments, but an unknown experimental factor could not be excluded. A later analysis found that HLA-associated TCR beta chains were more clonally expanded and had lower generation probabilities than equally common non-associated chains. The classifier was reported to diagnose cytomegalovirus status with high specificity and sensitivity in both the original and validation cohorts. The study gave a list of 150 to 200 TCR beta chains associated with cytomegalovirus.

The sample taken for sequencing was PBMCs. This receptor chain uses TRBV28 and TRBJ1-5, with TRBD1 tentatively as D gene (6 bases match). The source is a woman in her late teens or twenties in good health and CMV-seronegative. CDR3 sequence: CASRQGYQPQHF. In nucleotides, the sequence is TGTGCCAGCAGGCAGGGGTATCAGCCCCAGCATTTT.